These 31 T cell receptor beta chains were sequenced from one sample in a study of T cell responses to AZD1222 COVID-19 vaccine. Profiled with immunoSEQ multiplex PCR; TCRdb holds only in-frame clones, not every one. The sample contains about 110,000 clones, 80% to 85% of which appear only once. The source material was peripheral blood, sampled on day 0 of AZD1222 vaccination. The source is an adult in good health.

This rearrangement joins TRBV2 to TRBJ1-3; possibly TRBD1 for D (5 bases). Germline CDR1 and CDR2: SNHLY and FYNNEI. V was cut by 7 bases and J by 1 base, with 8 bases left in between. The CDR3 runs to 13 residues. The CDR3 DNA follows: TGTGCCAGCACACAGGTTTCTGGAAACACCATATATTTT. It yields the protein CASTQVSGNTIYF.

The chain carries TRBV5-1 and TRBJ1-1; D remains ambiguous. The V end was cut by 4 bases, the J end by 3 bases, with 10 bases between. The CDR3 extends over 13 amino acids. Looked up from germline, CDR1 is SGHRS and CDR2 is YFSETQ. CDR3 nucleotide sequence: TGCGCCAGCAGCGGCCGCATGGACACTGAAGCTTTCTTT. This translates into CASSGRMDTEAFF.

The rearrangement joins TRBV7-8 to TRBJ2-5, with D unresolved. The CDR3 consists of 17 residues. CDR1 and CDR2 (germline): SGHVS, FQNEAQ. V was cut by 1 base and J by 4 bases, with 19 bases left in between. The CDR3 spells CASSLGPRMGIGETQYF. The DNA for the CDR3 is TGTGCCAGCAGCTTAGGACCAAGGATGGGAATTGGAGAGACCCAGTACTTC.

The chain employs TRBV2 and TRBJ1-3; D is unresolved. Trimming cost V 6 bases and J 0 bases, with 3 bases left between them. Germline V gene lookup returns CDR1 SNHLY and CDR2 FYNNEI. The CDR3 is 12 amino acids. The DNA for the CDR3 is TGTGCCAGCAGCTACTCTGGAAACACCATATATTTT. Its translation is CASSYSGNTIYF.

With respect to this clone: Other DNA sequences within the sample encode an identical CDR3. The CDR3 here is CASSQGTGSNQPQHF. The DNA of the CDR3 is TGTGCCAGCAGCCAGGGGACAGGGAGCAATCAGCCCCAGCATTTT. The chain carries TRBV3-1 (or the pseudogene TRBV3-2) and TRBJ1-5, with 9 bases that match TRBD1. This CDR3 has 15 amino acids. The V and J ends lost 3 bases and 1 base, in that order; junction bases with no gene match: 1. From germline, CDR1 is LGHDT and CDR2 YNNKEL (reference sequence).

The chain is built from TRBV10-3 and TRBJ1-6, with TRBD1 identical over 10 bases. Trimming at V came to 10 bases and at J to 7 bases, leaving 10 bases not matched to a gene. Germline V gives CDR1 ENHRY, CDR2 SYGVKD. CDR3 length: 15 amino acids. The CDR3 sequence is CATGVGQGKNSPLHF. CDR3 sequence (DNA): TGTGCCACCGGCGTGGGACAGGGGAAAAATTCACCCCTCCACTTT.

V usage is TRBV2 and J usage is TRBJ1-5, with 9 bases lining up with TRBD1. The CDR3 spans 14 residues. CDR1 is SNHLY, CDR2 FYNNEI, per germline. V was pared by 4 bases and J by 4 bases, with 2 bases of the junction left unmatched. The CDR3 coding sequence is TGTGCCAGCAGTGGGGGACAGGGAAATCAGCCCCAGCATTTT. Translating it yields CASSGGQGNQPQHF.

The chain links TRBV28 to TRBJ1-4; D unresolved. The V gene lost 7 bases and the J gene lost 8 bases, with 20 bases spanning the gap. The CDR3 extends over 15 amino acids. Germline CDR1 is MDHEN and CDR2 is SYDVKM. CDR3 nucleotide sequence: TGTGCCAGCATTTCACACGGGCCCCCGGAGGAAAAACTGTTTTTT. Encoded protein: CASISHGPPEEKLFF.

This clone appeared once. V is TRBV18 and J is TRBJ1-6; D uncertain. The CDR3 sequence is 15 residues long. The germline V gene has CDR1 KGHSH and CDR2 LQKENI. V lost 6 bases, J lost 4 bases, and 13 bases lay in between. The CDR3 loop is CASSARRPYNSPLHF. In nucleotides, the CDR3 is TGTGCCAGCTCGGCAAGAAGGCCTTATAATTCACCCCTCCACTTT. The variable domain in full, completed from reference TRBV18 and TRBJ1-6, reads NAGVMQNPRHLVRRRGQEARLRCSPMKGHSHVYWYRQLPEEGLKFMVYLQKENIIDESGMPKERFSAEFPKEGPSILRIQQVVRGDSAAYFCASSARRPYNSPLHFGNGTRLTVT.

This clone was counted a single time. This chain connects TRBV6-1 to TRBJ2-1, with D possibly being TRBD2 (6 bases). The CDR3 loop spans 15 amino acids. V lost 1 base and J lost 9, with 16 bases in between. Per the germline V gene, CDR1 is MNHNS and CDR2 is SASEGT. Here the CDR3 reads CASSEEHRGFGEQFF. In DNA, the CDR3 is TGTGCCAGCAGTGAAGAACACCGGGGGTTTGGTGAGCAGTTCTTC.

CDR3 sequence reads: CASTAFPGNTIYF. CDR3 DNA sequence: TGTGCCAGTACCGCCTTCCCTGGAAACACCATATATTTT. The gene calls are TRBV19 and TRBJ1-3, with no clear D. The CDR3 spans 13 residues. The V end was cut by 7 bases, the J end by 2 bases, with 9 bases between. In germline, CDR1 is LNHDA, CDR2 SQIVND (reference sequence).

This clone was seen only a few times. The J gene is TRBJ1-5, the V gene TRBV2; no reliable D call. V was trimmed by 2 bases and J by 6 bases, leaving 11 bases between them. Per the germline V gene, CDR1 is SNHLY and CDR2 is FYNNEI. The CDR3 runs to 14 residues. This chain's CDR3 is CASSENAGSQPQHF. The DNA for the CDR3 is TGTGCCAGCAGTGAAAACGCGGGATCTCAGCCCCAGCATTTT. Full variable domain (remainder filled in from reference TRBV2 and TRBJ1-5): EPEVTQTPSHQVTQMGQEVILRCVPISNHLYFYWYRQILGQKVEFLVSFYNNEISEKSEIFDDQFSVERPDGSNFTLKIRSTKLEDSAMYFCASSENAGSQPQHFGDGTRLSIL.

As DNA, the CDR3 is TGTGCCAGCAGTCCCCAGAGAAGGTCTTATGGCTACACCTTC. The encoded protein is CASSPQRRSYGYTF. The gene calls are TRBV27 and TRBJ1-2; D is ambiguous. Trimming removed 5 bases at V and 5 bases at J, with 15 bases between. The CDR3 spans 14 residues. The V gene's germline CDR1 is MNHEY and CDR2 SMNVEV (reference sequence).

The gene calls are TRBV28 and TRBJ2-5; D is perhaps TRBD1 or TRBD2 (5 bases each). Trimming removed 2 bases at V and 6 bases at J, with 10 bases between. In germline, CDR1 is MDHEN, CDR2 SYDVKM. The CDR3 loop spans 13 amino acids. Here the CDR3 DNA reads TGTGCCAGCAGTTTAGGGGGACCGAAGACCCAGTACTTC. This codes for CASSLGGPKTQYF.

The rearrangement uses TRBV11-3 and TRBJ2-7; 10 bases align to TRBD2. J was trimmed by 4 bases and V by 5 bases; bases with no gene match: 5. CDR3 length: 14 amino acids. Germline V CDR1 and CDR2: SGHNT, YENEEA. CDR3 nucleotides: TGTGCCAGCAGCCCTAGCGGGAGTAGATACGAGCAGTACTTC. Translating gives CASSPSGSRYEQYF.

This CDR3 reads CASSPRLGSGELFF. The CDR3 DNA reads TGTGCCAGCAGCCCCCGACTTGGGTCCGGGGAGCTGTTTTTT. This sequence joins TRBV7-3 and TRBJ2-2; D is unclear. V was pared by 5 bases and J by 6 bases, with 13 bases between. The CDR3 extends over 14 amino acids. The germline V gene has CDR1 SGHTA and CDR2 FQGTGA.

The gene calls are TRBV6-1 and TRBJ1-5, with 9 bases fitting TRBD1. V lost 3 bases to trimming and J lost 7 bases; unmatched junction nucleotides: 7. CDR1 MNHNS and CDR2 SASEGT come from the germline V gene. The length of the CDR3 is 15 residues. The CDR3: CASSERQGGVQPQHF. CDR3 bases: TGTGCCAGCAGTGAGCGACAGGGGGGAGTACAGCCCCAGCATTTT.

About this clone itself: Sequence at one end of the junction differs from germline and may be a read error. The gene calls are TRBV5-1 and TRBJ1-3, with D perhaps TRBD1 (5 bases). The CDR3 has 15 amino acids. Germline CDR1 is SGHRS and CDR2 is YFSETQ. Here the CDR3 DNA reads TGCGCCAGCAGGTTGGGTGACAGAACCGGAAACACCATATATTTT. Encoded protein: CASRLGDRTGNTIYF.

The sample holds a few counts of this clone. The chain employs TRBV27 and TRBJ2-1; no firm D call. Trimming left V 5 bases short and J 3 bases short, with 14 bases between. CDR3 size: 15 residues. From germline, CDR1 is MNHEY and CDR2 SMNVEV (reference sequence). The CDR3 spells CASSPPRTDYNEQFF. As DNA, the CDR3 is TGTGCCAGCAGTCCTCCTAGGACGGACTACAATGAGCAGTTCTTC.

This sequence joins TRBV7-8 and TRBJ2-1; 11 nucleotides line up with TRBD2. The CDR3 loop spans 14 amino acids. Germline V gene sequence: CDR1 SGHVS, CDR2 FQNEAQ. V shed 5 bases and J 7 bases; nucleotides not matched to a gene: 4. The CDR3 nucleotides read TGTGCCAGCAGCGCTAGCGGGGGGATGAATGAGCAGTTCTTC. Residues: CASSASGGMNEQFF.

This rearrangement joins TRBV19 to TRBJ2-2; D might be TRBD2 (5 bases). The germline V gene has CDR1 LNHDA and CDR2 SQIVND (reference sequence). Trimming cost V 5 bases and J 2 bases, with 12 bases left between them. CDR3 length: 15 residues. Here the CDR3 reads CASSSAGGNTGELFF. CDR3 DNA: TGTGCCAGTAGTTCGGCGGGTGGTAACACCGGGGAGCTGTTTTTT. Using reference TRBV19 and TRBJ2-2 for the parts outside the CDR3, the full variable domain is DGGITQSPKYLFRKEGQNVTLSCEQNLNHDAMYWYRQDPGQGLRLIYYSQIVNDFQKGDIAEGYSVSREKKESFPLTVTSAQKNPTAFYLCASSSAGGNTGELFFGEGSRLTVL.

The rearrangement joins TRBV4-1 to TRBJ2-2; 7 positions match TRBD1. The ends lost 0 bases at V and 6 bases at J; junction bases unmatched: 7. This CDR3 has 16 amino acids. Germline V gene data show CDR1 as MGHRA and CDR2 as YSYEKL. CDR3 region: CASSQDSDRVSGELFF. The CDR3 DNA reads as TGCGCCAGCAGCCAAGATAGTGACAGGGTGTCCGGGGAGCTGTTTTTT.

The chain carries TRBV6-5 and TRBJ2-3; D unclear. Trimming cost V 9 bases and J 0 bases, with 13 bases left between them. The germline CDR1 and CDR2 sequences are MNHEY and SVGAGI. The CDR3 consists of 14 residues. DNA of the CDR3: TGTGCCAGTGTACAGAGCTCTAGCACAGATACGCAGTATTTT. Protein: CASVQSSSTDTQYF.

This clone was found once. The V gene is TRBV18, the J gene TRBJ2-7; 12 bases line up with TRBD1. The V segment lost 0 bases and the J segment 3 bases; nucleotides outside the gene matches: 3. CDR3 size: 16 residues. CDR1 is KGHSH, CDR2 LQKENI, per germline. In DNA form, the CDR3 reads TGTGCCAGCTCACCACCGGGGACAGGGGGCGTCTACGAGCAGTACTTC. The encoded protein is CASSPPGTGGVYEQYF.

The CDR3 nucleotides are TGTGCCAGCAGTCTCCGACAGGGCTACGAGCAGTACTTC. This gives the protein CASSLRQGYEQYF. The chain employs TRBV6-5 and TRBJ2-7; 7 positions match TRBD1. Trimming at V came to 5 bases and at J to 3 bases, leaving 4 bases not matched to a gene. Germline-derived CDR1 and CDR2 are MNHEY and SVGAGI. The CDR3 contains 13 residues.

V and J are TRBV19 and TRBJ2-5, with D maybe TRBD1 (6 bases). Germline CDR1 and CDR2: LNHDA and SQIVND (reference sequence). This CDR3 spans 14 amino acids. With 6 bases removed from V and 2 bases from J, the gap between germline ends came to 13 bases. CDR3 bases: TGTGCCAGTAGCCTAGGACAGCTACAAGAGACCCAGTACTTC. It yields the protein CASSLGQLQETQYF.

V usage is TRBV18 and J usage is TRBJ2-1; D ambiguous. V lost 2 bases to trimming and J lost 4 bases, with 12 bases between them. The CDR3 covers 15 residues. Germline values: CDR1 KGHSH, CDR2 LQKENI. The CDR3 loop reads CASSPNYGGYNEQFF. The CDR3 DNA sequence: TGTGCCAGCTCACCAAATTATGGCGGATACAATGAGCAGTTCTTC.

The chain is built from TRBV21-1 and TRBJ1-1; no check of the table's D call, TRBD1, against the DNA was made. TRBV21-1 is marked as a pseudogene. The length of the CDR3 is 14 residues. CDR3 loop: CASSKDRGETEAFF. DNA of the CDR3: TGTGCCAGCAGCAAAGACAGGGGTGAAACTGAAGCTTTCTTT.

V and J are TRBV7-2 and TRBJ2-2; D is unresolved. The CDR3 is 13 residues long. CDR1 is SGHTA and CDR2 is FQGNSA in the germline V gene. With 5 bases removed from V and 7 bases from J, the gap between germline ends came to 11 bases. CDR3 nucleotide sequence: TGTGCCAGCAGCATAGGGCCTTTCGGGGAGCTGTTTTTT. This encodes CASSIGPFGELFF. The whole variable domain, filled in from reference TRBV7-2 and TRBJ2-2, reads GAGVSQSPSNKVTEKGKDVELRCDPISGHTALYWYRQSLGQGLEFLIYFQGNSAPDKSGLPSDRFSAERTGGSVSTLTIQRTQQEDSAVYLCASSIGPFGELFFGEGSRLTVL.

The gene calls are TRBV28 and TRBJ2-6, with 7 positions matching TRBD1. Germline V gives CDR1 MDHEN, CDR2 SYDVKM. With 8 bases clipped from V and 2 bases from J, the junction kept 12 bases outside the gene matches. This CDR3 contains 17 residues. The CDR3 reads CASGTAGTVTGANVLTF. The CDR3 DNA reads TGTGCCAGCGGTACAGCCGGGACAGTTACTGGGGCCAACGTCCTGACTTTC.

The chain is built from TRBV28 and TRBJ1-1; 7 nucleotides agree with TRBD1. Germline V gene sequence: CDR1 MDHEN, CDR2 SYDVKM. The CDR3 runs 15 residues. The junction had 10 bases not matched to a gene; V was cut back by 8 bases and J by 1 base. CDR3 amino acids: CASGRPGTANTEAFF. CDR3 in DNA: TGTGCCAGCGGCCGCCCCGGGACAGCGAACACTGAAGCTTTCTTT.